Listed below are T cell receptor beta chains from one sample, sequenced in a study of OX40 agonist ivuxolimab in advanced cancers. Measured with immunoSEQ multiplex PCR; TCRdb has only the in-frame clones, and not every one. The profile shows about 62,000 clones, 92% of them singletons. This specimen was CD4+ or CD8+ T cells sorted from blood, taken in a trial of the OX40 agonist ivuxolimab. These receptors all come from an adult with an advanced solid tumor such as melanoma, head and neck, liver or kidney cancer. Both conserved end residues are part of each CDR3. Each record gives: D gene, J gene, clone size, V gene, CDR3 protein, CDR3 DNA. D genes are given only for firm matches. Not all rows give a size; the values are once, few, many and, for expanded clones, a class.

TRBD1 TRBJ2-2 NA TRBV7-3 CASSLFATGETGELFF TGTGCCAGCAGCTTATTCGCGACAGGGGAGACCGGGGAGCTGTTTTTT
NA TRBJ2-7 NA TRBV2 CASSGERLGISSYEQYF TGTGCCAGCAGTGGGGAAAGACTGGGGATTAGCTCCTACGAGCAGTACTTC
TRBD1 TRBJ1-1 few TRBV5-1 CASSTGQGQTEAFF TGCGCCAGCAGCACGGGACAGGGACAAACTGAAGCTTTCTTT
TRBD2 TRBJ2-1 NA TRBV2 CATKLAGEVREQFF TGTGCCACAAAACTAGCGGGAGAAGTTCGTGAGCAGTTCTTC
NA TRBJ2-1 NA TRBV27 CASSLADYNEQFF TGTGCCAGCAGTTTAGCGGACTACAATGAGCAGTTCTTC
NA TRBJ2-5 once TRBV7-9 CASRRKEGRQETQYF TGTGCCAGCAGACGAAAGGAGGGCAGACAAGAGACCCAGTACTTC
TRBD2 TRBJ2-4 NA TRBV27 CASSLLVAGGPPNIQYF TGTGCCAGCAGTTTATTGGTAGCGGGAGGGCCACCAAACATTCAGTACTTC
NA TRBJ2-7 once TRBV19 CASTPGPLTAYEQYF TGTGCCAGTACCCCAGGACCGTTGACGGCCTACGAGCAGTACTTC
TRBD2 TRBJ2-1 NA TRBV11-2 CASSHSGGAYNEQFF TGTGCCAGCAGCCATAGCGGGGGGGCCTACAATGAGCAGTTCTTC
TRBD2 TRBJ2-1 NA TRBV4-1 CASSQAGTRHNEQFF TGCGCCAGCAGCCAAGCCGGGACTAGACACAATGAGCAGTTCTTC
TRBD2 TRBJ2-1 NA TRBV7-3 CASSPGLVHSVDEQFF TGTGCCAGCAGCCCGGGACTAGTTCATTCAGTGGATGAGCAGTTCTTC
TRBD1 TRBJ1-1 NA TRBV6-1 CASSEVSFRGTEAFF TGTGCCAGCAGTGAAGTCTCTTTCAGGGGGACTGAAGCTTTCTTT
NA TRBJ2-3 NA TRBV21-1 CASSKKRFESALDTDTQYF TGTGCCAGCAGCAAAAAAAGGTTTGAGTCAGCGCTGGACACAGATACGCAGTATTTT
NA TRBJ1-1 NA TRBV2 CASSGPGRMNTEAFF TGTGCCAGCAGTGGCCCCGGACGGATGAACACTGAAGCTTTCTTT
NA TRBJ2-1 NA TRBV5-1 CASSLSAGSLNEQFF TGCGCCAGCAGCCTCTCGGCGGGTAGCCTCAATGAGCAGTTCTTC
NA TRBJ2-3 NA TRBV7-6 CASSPYAYIRGDRTDTQYF TGTGCCAGCAGCCCTTACGCTTACATTAGAGGGGACCGCACAGATACGCAGTATTTT
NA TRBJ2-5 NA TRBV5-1 CASSLGTGIQETQYF TGCGCCAGCAGCTTAGGAACTGGTATCCAAGAGACCCAGTACTTC
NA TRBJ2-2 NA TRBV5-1 CASSYTGTGELFF TGCGCCAGCAGCTATACAGGCACCGGGGAGCTGTTTTTT
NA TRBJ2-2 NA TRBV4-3 CASSPELALPTGELFF TGCGCCAGCAGCCCGGAACTAGCATTACCCACCGGGGAGCTGTTTTTT
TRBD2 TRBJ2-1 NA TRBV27 CASSLFLGGYNEQFF TGTGCCAGCAGTTTATTTTTGGGAGGGTACAATGAGCAGTTCTTC
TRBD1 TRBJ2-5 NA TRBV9 CASSVTGANQETQYF TGTGCCAGCAGCGTGACAGGGGCTAACCAAGAGACCCAGTACTTC
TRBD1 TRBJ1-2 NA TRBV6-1 CASSETAGGWYGYTF TGTGCCAGCAGTGAGACCGCAGGGGGCTGGTATGGCTACACCTTC
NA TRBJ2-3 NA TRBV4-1 CASSQVAARTDTQYF TGCGCCAGCAGCCAAGTAGCGGCCCGCACAGATACGCAGTATTTT
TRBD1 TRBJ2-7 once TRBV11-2 CASSSGTGSSYEQYF TGTGCCAGCAGCTCGGGGACAGGGAGCTCCTACGAGCAGTACTTC
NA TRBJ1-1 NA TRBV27 CASSPLSGGDTEAFF TGTGCCAGCAGTCCCCTTTCAGGAGGGGACACTGAAGCTTTCTTT
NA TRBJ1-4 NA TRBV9 CASSVFDGPNEKLFF TGTGCCAGCAGCGTATTTGACGGACCTAATGAAAAACTGTTTTTT
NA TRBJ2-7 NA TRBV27 CASSLTAAYEQYF TGTGCCAGCAGTTTAACGGCAGCATACGAGCAGTACTTC
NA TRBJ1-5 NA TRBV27 CASSLSDLGQPQHF TGTGCCAGCAGTTTATCGGATTTGGGTCAGCCCCAGCATTTT
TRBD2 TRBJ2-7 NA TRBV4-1 CASSQEGGVYEQYF TGCGCCAGCAGCCAGGAGGGAGGGGTCTACGAGCAGTACTTC
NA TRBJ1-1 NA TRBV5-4 CASSLIQDMNTEAFF TGTGCCAGCAGCTTGATTCAGGACATGAACACTGAAGCTTTCTTT
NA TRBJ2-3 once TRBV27 CASSLAVTDTQYF TGTGCCAGCAGTTTGGCGGTCACAGATACGCAGTATTTT
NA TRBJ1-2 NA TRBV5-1 CASSLATFVWTF TGCGCCAGCAGCTTGGCCACTTTTGTGTGGACCTTC
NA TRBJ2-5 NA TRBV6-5 CASTATHQETQYF TGTGCCAGCACGGCTACCCACCAAGAGACCCAGTACTTC
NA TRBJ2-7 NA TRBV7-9 CASSFGGGEQYF TGTGCCAGCAGCTTTGGAGGGGGCGAGCAGTACTTC
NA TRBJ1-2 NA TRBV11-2 CASSLNHRVSGGYTF TGTGCCAGCAGCTTAAATCATCGGGTCTCGGGTGGCTACACCTTC
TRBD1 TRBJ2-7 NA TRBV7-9 CASSFTGDLYEQYF TGTGCCAGCAGCTTTACAGGGGATTTATACGAGCAGTACTTC
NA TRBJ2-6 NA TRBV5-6 CASSLVPIYLANVLTF TGTGCCAGCAGCTTGGTTCCCATCTATCTGGCCAACGTCCTGACTTTC
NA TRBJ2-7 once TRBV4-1 CASSQEPSSYEQYF TGCGCCAGCAGCCAAGAACCCAGCTCCTACGAGCAGTACTTC
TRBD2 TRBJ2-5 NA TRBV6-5 CASSYSTSGGETQYF TGTGCCAGCAGTTACTCGACTAGCGGGGGGGAGACCCAGTACTTC
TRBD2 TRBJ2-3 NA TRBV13 CASSSGLAGEGDTQYF TGTGCCAGCAGCTCCGGACTAGCGGGGGAGGGAGATACGCAGTATTTT
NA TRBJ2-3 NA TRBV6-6 CASSYSSDTQYF TGTGCCAGCAGTTACTCTTCAGATACGCAGTATTTT